The entry that follows covers one T cell receptor (beta chain) sequence. As processed by the authors: It was from reference gene primer amplification that nucleated cell counts were estimated. Profiled with immunoSEQ multiplex PCR; TCRdb holds only in-frame clones, not every one. V, J and clone size are taken as reported in that table, and D and trimming were inferred from the DNA itself. The sample has 100,000 to 150,000 clones; around four fifths are singletons. These data come from a study of blood T cell repertoires in COVID-19. Background on the study: T cells, B-cell-depleted T cells, or PBMCs supplied cDNA or gDNA.

The CDR3 is 12 amino acids. The germline V gene has CDR1 GTSNPN and CDR2 SVGIG (reference sequence). The V and J ends lost 5 bases and 3 bases, in that order; junction bases with no gene match: 3. The TCR was taken from a human donor in a cohort sampled during active COVID-19. The material sequenced was peripheral blood. The chain is built from TRBV30 and TRBJ2-7; 8 bases line up with TRBD1. CDR3 DNA sequence: TGTGCCTGGGGCGACAGGGGCTACGAGCAGTACTTC. Translation: CAWGDRGYEQYF.